The following is a T cell receptor beta chain sequence with its context. Its antigen is unknown. The data stem from a study of cytomegalovirus exposure and HLA in healthy donors. General study points: Across donors, sequencing depth was assumed by presence/absence analyses to be roughly uniform. Researchers reported from a later analysis that most CMV-associated TCR beta chains appeared HLA-restricted.

The PCR used 60 Vbeta and 13 Jbeta primers. TCRdb's table, derived via immunoSEQ multiplex PCR, lists solely in-frame clones and lacks some. This sample contains tens of thousands of clones. The source material was PBMCs. The clonotype originates from a woman aged 40 to 50 in good health and CMV-seronegative.

The CDR3 coding sequence is TGTGCCAGCGGCGGGCTAGCGCTATACAATGAGCAGTTCTTC. Its translation is CASGGLALYNEQFF. The gene calls are TRBV27 and TRBJ2-1, with D perhaps matching TRBD2 (6 bases). Trimming removed 8 bases at V and 4 bases at J, with 15 bases between. Per germline, CDR1 MNHEY and CDR2 SMNVEV (reference sequence). CDR3 length equals 14 residues.